Detailed here is one T cell receptor (beta chain). Unique molecular identifiers featured in how the TCRbeta library was prepared. MiXCR was run by TCRdb on the PCR reads, yielding one entry per CDR3 protein. The data show some 490,000 distinct CDR3 sequences, around 12% seen once. This entry is derived from a study of T-cell reconstitution after alpha-beta-depleted transplantation in children. The germline V gene has CDR1 SEHNR and CDR2 FQNEAQ (reference sequence). This CDR3 is built from 16 residues. After removal of 4 bases from V and 0 bases from J, the junction contained 8 bases not matched to a gene.

The receptor comes from a human donor who donated a stem cell graft to a child with combined immunodeficiency. Here the sequenced sample was PBMCs from the stem cell graft donor, taken from the stem cell graft. This sequence joins TRBV7-9 and TRBJ1-1, with 7 bases that match TRBD1. In DNA form, the CDR3 reads TGTGCCAGCAGCTCGGGACAGACAGTATTGAACACTGAAGCTTTCTTT. It is translated as CASSSGQTVLNTEAFF.